A single sample gave rise to the 21 T cell receptor beta chains below, sequenced in a study of blood T cell repertoires in COVID-19. TCRdb's table, derived via immunoSEQ multiplex PCR, lists solely in-frame clones and lacks some. The table shows some 65,000 clones, with 90% to 95% occurring only once. The material sequenced was peripheral blood. These receptors all stem from an older man with active COVID-19.

CDR3: CASSLRGGLAESWNEQFF. In DNA form, the CDR3 reads TGTGCCAGCAGCTTAAGGGGGGGACTAGCGGAGTCTTGGAATGAGCAGTTCTTC. The chain has TRBV7-9 and TRBJ2-1; 11 bases are a match to TRBD2. Per germline, CDR1 SEHNR and CDR2 FQNEAQ (reference sequence). V was clipped by 2 bases and J by 7 bases; unmatched bases: 13. There are 18 residues in the CDR3.

V gene TRBV6-6 combines with J gene TRBJ1-4, with TRBD1 identical over 10 bases. V dropped 6 bases and J dropped 8; count of bases not matched to a gene: 9. This CDR3 is 15 amino acids long. Per the germline V gene, CDR1 is MNHNY and CDR2 is SVGAGI (reference sequence). DNA for the CDR3: TGTGCCAGCAGACTTCGACAGGGGGCGGGGGAAAAACTGTTTTTT. This codes for CASRLRQGAGEKLFF.

This sequence joins TRBV7-3 and TRBJ2-2; TRBD2 aligns across 12 bases. V gave up 6 bases and J gave up 4 bases; unmatched junction bases: 9. Germline V CDR1 and CDR2: SGHTA, FQGTGA. The CDR3 totals 17 residues. CDR3 coding DNA: TGTGCCAGCAGAGCCGCTCTAGCGGGGGGGCGCACCGGGGAGCTGTTTTTT. This sequence encodes CASRAALAGGRTGELFF. Based on the CDR3 plus reference TRBV7-3 and TRBJ2-2, the full variable domain is GAGVSQTPSNKVTEKGKYVELRCDPISGHTALYWYRQSLGQGPEFLIYFQGTGAADDSGLPNDRFFAVRPEGSVSTLKIQRTERGDSAVYLCASRAALAGGRTGELFFGEGSRLTVL.

The chain couples TRBV4-2 to TRBJ2-5; TRBD2 matches at 9 bases. The CDR3 has 16 residues. Germline V lookup: CDR1 LGHNA, CDR2 YNFKEQ. V lost 1 base and J lost 5; bases outside the gene matches: 8. The CDR3: CASSQVLAGGRETQYF. Written as DNA, the CDR3 is TGTGCCAGCAGCCAAGTTTTGGCGGGGGGGCGTGAGACCCAGTACTTC.

This chain uses TRBV19 with TRBJ1-6, with 10 bases matching TRBD1. The CDR3 extends over 15 amino acids. Losses at the gene ends were 5 bases for V and 6 bases for J; bases not matched to a gene: 4. CDR1 is LNHDA, CDR2 SQIVND, per germline (reference sequence). In DNA, the CDR3 is TGTGCCAGTAGTCCGGGACAGGGGATTAATTCACCCCTCCACTTT. Residues: CASSPGQGINSPLHF.

The chain carries TRBV4-1 and TRBJ1-1; TRBD1 matches 8 bases. This CDR3 contains 17 residues. V lost 5 bases to trimming and J lost 2 bases; unmatched junction nucleotides: 13. Germline lookup yields CDR1 MGHRA and CDR2 YSYEKL. CDR3 in DNA: TGCGCCAGCAGCTATCGGACAGGGTGGGCGGGTAACACTGAAGCTTTCTTT. Amino acids: CASSYRTGWAGNTEAFF.

This clone appeared a single time. The chain carries TRBV28 and TRBJ2-7, with 12 bases that match TRBD2. This CDR3 has 17 amino acids. CDR1 MDHEN and CDR2 SYDVKM come from the germline V gene. Trimming took 6 bases from V and 1 from J; bases not matched to a gene: 10. The CDR3 sequence is CASSPLHGTSGSYEQYV. The CDR3 region has the DNA TGTGCCAGCAGCCCACTCCACGGGACTAGCGGGTCCTACGAGCAGTACGTC.

This chain uses TRBV6-2 or TRBV6-3 with TRBJ1-1; 8 bases align to TRBD1. This CDR3 has 17 residues. CDR1 and CDR2 from the germline V gene are MNHEY and SVGEGT. The J segment lost 7 bases and the V segment lost 0 bases, leaving 13 bases of the junction unmatched. DNA of the CDR3: TGTGCCAGCAGTTACTCGAGGGGCAGGGGGCCGTTGGGTGAAGCTTTCTTT. As protein: CASSYSRGRGPLGEAFF.

With respect to this clone: One end of the junction does not line up with germline, which may come from a read error. The gene calls are TRBV6-1 and TRBJ1-1; 8 bases are shared with TRBD1. This CDR3 contains 14 residues. The germline V gene encodes CDR1 MNHNS and CDR2 SASEGT. CDR3 DNA sequence: TGTGCCAGCATTGAACAGGGGGGGAACACTGAAGCTTTCTTT. Its protein is CASIEQGGNTEAFF.

The chain couples TRBV27 to TRBJ1-1, with D tentatively TRBD1 (6 bases). Germline loops: CDR1 MNHEY, CDR2 SMNVEV (reference sequence). The CDR3 is 14 residues long. Trimming pared 8 bases from V and 4 bases from J, leaving 17 bases between. CDR3 coding DNA: TGTGCCAGCCAGAGTACAGGGTCTGGCACTGAAGCTTTCTTT. Amino acids: CASQSTGSGTEAFF.

The rearrangement uses TRBV5-4 and TRBJ2-3; maybe TRBD2 (7 bases). Germline CDR1 and CDR2: SGHNT and YYREEE (reference sequence). The CDR3 sequence is 14 residues long. Trimming removed 6 bases from V and 4 bases from J, with 15 bases in between. Here the CDR3 DNA reads TGTGCCAGCAAACACCCGGGGGGCCCAGATACGCAGTATTTT. Residues: CASKHPGGPDTQYF.

This chain joins TRBV29-1 and TRBJ2-5, with 7 bases that match TRBD1. CDR1 is SQVTM and CDR2 is ANQGSEA in the germline V gene. V gave up 7 bases and J gave up 9 bases; unmatched junction bases: 11. The CDR3 is made up of 12 amino acids. The CDR3 here is CSARDSGRAQYF. CDR3 bases: TGCAGCGCTCGGGACAGCGGTCGGGCCCAGTACTTC.

This chain uses TRBV21-1 with TRBJ2-1; no DNA check was done on the table's D call, TRBD1. TRBV21-1 is a documented pseudogene. There are 19 residues in the CDR3. CDR3 DNA sequence: TGTGCCCGCCTTCTCCCGGGACAGGGGGTGCTATGCTCCTACAATGAGCAGTTCTTC. It specifies CARLLPGQGVLCSYNEQFF.

This chain links TRBV28 with TRBJ2-5; D unresolved. This CDR3 comprises 8 residues. Per germline, CDR1 MDHEN and CDR2 SYDVKM. The CDR3 nucleotides read TGTGATTCTGAGACCCAGTACTTC. It specifies CDSETQYF. The full variable domain, with the rest looked up from reference TRBV28 and TRBJ2-5, is DVKVTQSSRYLVKRTGEKVFLECVQDMDHENMFWYRQDPGLGLRLIYFSYDVKMKEKGDIPEGYSVSREKKERFSLILESASTNQTSMYLCDSETQYFGPGTRLLVL.

J is TRBJ2-3 and V is TRBV6-2 or TRBV6-3; TRBD2 might be the D (5 bases). The germline V and J ends were trimmed by 2 bases and 2 bases, with 14 bases remaining between them. CDR1 and CDR2 from the germline V gene are MNHEY and SVGEGT. The CDR3 runs 16 residues. The CDR3 DNA follows: TGTGCCAGCAGTTACCCCACTAGGATTTCCACAGATACGCAGTATTTT. Translated, it gives CASSYPTRISTDTQYF.

The chain carries TRBV24-1 and TRBJ2-1, with 7 positions matching TRBD1. This CDR3 has 13 amino acids. Trimming took 8 bases from V and 8 from J; bases not matched to a gene: 8. In germline, CDR1 is KGHDR, CDR2 SFDVKD. The DNA of the CDR3 is TGTGCCACCACCAAGACAGGGACCCATGAGCAGTTCTTC. It specifies CATTKTGTHEQFF.

The V gene is TRBV7-2, the J gene TRBJ2-7; tentatively, D is TRBD2 (5 bases). This CDR3 spans 16 amino acids. The germline V gene encodes CDR1 SGHTA and CDR2 FQGNSA. V was clipped by 5 bases and J by 0 bases, with 17 bases between them. Written as DNA, the CDR3 is TGTGCCAGCAGCCAAAAAGGACTCCCAAGCTCCTACGAGCAGTACTTC. As protein: CASSQKGLPSSYEQYF.

The CDR3: CASSFRAGINTGELFF. As DNA, the CDR3 is TGTGCCAGCAGCTTCCGAGCGGGGATAAACACCGGGGAGCTGTTTTTT. The V and J genes are TRBV7-3 and TRBJ2-2; 7 bases line up with TRBD2. In germline, CDR1 is SGHTA, CDR2 FQGTGA. The CDR3 is made up of 16 amino acids. J was trimmed by 2 bases and V by 3 bases; bases with no gene match: 6.

The chain uses TRBV15 and TRBJ2-2, with 7 bases aligning to TRBD2. Losses at the gene ends were 3 bases for V and 3 bases for J; bases not matched to a gene: 7. The germline CDR1 and CDR2 sequences are LNHNV and YYDKDF (reference sequence). The CDR3 totals 16 residues. Here the CDR3 DNA reads TGTGCCACCAGCAGTATGGGGGGGAGAGACACCGGGGAGCTGTTTTTT. Amino acids: CATSSMGGRDTGELFF.

The chain uses TRBV29-1 and TRBJ2-2, with TRBD1 as a possible D gene (6 bases). The CDR3 contains 13 residues. From germline, CDR1 is SQVTM and CDR2 ANQGSEA. V gave up 4 bases and J gave up 2 bases, with 8 bases separating them. The CDR3 is CSVGTVNTGELFF. In DNA form, the CDR3 reads TGCAGCGTTGGGACAGTCAACACCGGGGAGCTGTTTTTT.

In DNA, the CDR3 is TGTGCCAGCAGCCTCCGGGTGGGCGAGCAGTACTTC. Translating gives CASSLRVGEQYF. This chain uses TRBV5-8 with TRBJ2-7; D uncertain. V lost 4 bases and J 6 bases, leaving 11 bases between the germline ends. The CDR3 loop spans 12 amino acids. Germline V gene lookup returns CDR1 SGHTS and CDR2 YDEGEE.